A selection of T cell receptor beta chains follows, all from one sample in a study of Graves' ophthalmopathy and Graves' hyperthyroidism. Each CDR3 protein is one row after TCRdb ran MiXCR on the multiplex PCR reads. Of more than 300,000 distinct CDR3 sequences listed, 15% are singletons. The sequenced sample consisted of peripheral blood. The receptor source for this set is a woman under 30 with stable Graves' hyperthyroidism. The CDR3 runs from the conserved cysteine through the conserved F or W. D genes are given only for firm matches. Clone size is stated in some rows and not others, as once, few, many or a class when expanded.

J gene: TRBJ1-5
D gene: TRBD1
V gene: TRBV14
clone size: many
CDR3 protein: CASSQGRDRENQPQHF
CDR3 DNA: TGTGCCAGCAGCCAAGGTCGGGACAGGGAGAATCAGCCCCAGCATTTT

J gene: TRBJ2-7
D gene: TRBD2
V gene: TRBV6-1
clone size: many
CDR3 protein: CASSTPGLAPHEQYF
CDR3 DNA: TGTGCCAGCAGTACCCCGGGACTAGCGCCCCACGAGCAGTACTTC

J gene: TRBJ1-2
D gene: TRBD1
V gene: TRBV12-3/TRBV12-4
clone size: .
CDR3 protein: CASRPTGGAENYGYTF
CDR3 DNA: TGTGCCAGCAGACCAACAGGGGGCGCCGAAAACTATGGCTACACCTTC

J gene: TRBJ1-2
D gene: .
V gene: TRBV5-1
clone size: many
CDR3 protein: CASVRGPRGYGYTF
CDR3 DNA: TGCGCCAGCGTCCGCGGACCTCGGGGATATGGCTACACCTTC

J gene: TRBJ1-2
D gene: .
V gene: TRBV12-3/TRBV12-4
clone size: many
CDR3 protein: CASSLDYGYTF
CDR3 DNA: TGTGCCAGCAGTTTGGACTATGGCTACACCTTC

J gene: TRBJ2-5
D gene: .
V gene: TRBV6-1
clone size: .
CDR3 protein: CASSPGFFPETQYF
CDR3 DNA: TGTGCCAGCAGCCCAGGGTTTTTCCCAGAGACCCAGTACTTC

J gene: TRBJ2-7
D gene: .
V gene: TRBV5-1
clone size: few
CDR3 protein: CASSLASSLIYEQYF
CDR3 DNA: TGCGCCAGCAGCTTGGCGAGCAGCCTGATCTACGAGCAGTACTTC

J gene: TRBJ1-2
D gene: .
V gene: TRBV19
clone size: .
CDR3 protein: CASSTILASYGYTF
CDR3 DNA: TGTGCCAGTAGTACGATTCTGGCCTCCTATGGCTACACCTTC

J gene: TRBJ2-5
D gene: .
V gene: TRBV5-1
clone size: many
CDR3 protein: CASSLEGTPETQYF
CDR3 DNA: TGCGCCAGCAGCTTGGAGGGGACTCCAGAGACCCAGTACTTC

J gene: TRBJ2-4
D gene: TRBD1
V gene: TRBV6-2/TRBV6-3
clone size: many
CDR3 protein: CASSPVPVQTGGLSIQYF
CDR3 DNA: TGTGCCAGCAGCCCCGTTCCCGTACAAACAGGGGGCTTGTCCATTCAGTACTTC

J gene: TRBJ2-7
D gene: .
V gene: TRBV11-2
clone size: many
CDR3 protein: CASSLAGTIYEQYF
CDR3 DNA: TGTGCCAGCAGCCTAGCCGGGACCATCTACGAGCAGTACTTC

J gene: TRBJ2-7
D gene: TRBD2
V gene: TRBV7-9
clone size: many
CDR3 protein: CASSFFAGGYEQYF
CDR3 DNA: TGTGCCAGCAGCTTCTTTGCGGGGGGTTACGAGCAGTACTTC